Given below is one T cell receptor (beta chain) in context. This entry is derived from a study of blood T cell repertoires in COVID-19. Overall study context: Acute and convalescent COVID-19 specimens originated in the United States, Italy and Spain. PBMCs, B-cell-depleted T cells, or T cells provided the cDNA or gDNA that made up the material.

Under the authors' procedure: Nucleated cell counts were estimated from reference gene primer amplification. Clones were sequenced by immunoSEQ multiplex PCR, and TCRdb holds only the in-frame ones, with some missing. V, J and clone size derive from that table, while D and trimming were established from the DNA sequence. The data show about 170,000 clones, around 81% seen once. CDR3 length: 15 residues. Germline V gene lookup returns CDR1 SGHRS and CDR2 YFSETQ. Trimming pared 4 bases from V and 7 bases from J, leaving 17 bases between. The receptor was derived from a human donor with acute or convalescent COVID-19. The donor label of this sample is uncertain. Sequencing was done on a sample of peripheral blood. The rearrangement uses TRBV5-1 and TRBJ2-2; maybe TRBD2 (7 bases). CDR3 nucleotides: TGCGCCAGCAGCGAATCTTACAGGGAGGGCGGGGAGCTGTTTTTT. Encoded protein: CASSESYREGGELFF. Supplemented by reference TRBV5-1 and TRBJ2-2, the full variable domain reads KAGVTQTPRYLIKTRGQQVTLSCSPISGHRSVSWYQQTPGQGLQFLFEYFSETQRNKGNFPGRFSGRQFSNSRSEMNVSTLELGDSALYLCASSESYREGGELFFGEGSRLTVL.